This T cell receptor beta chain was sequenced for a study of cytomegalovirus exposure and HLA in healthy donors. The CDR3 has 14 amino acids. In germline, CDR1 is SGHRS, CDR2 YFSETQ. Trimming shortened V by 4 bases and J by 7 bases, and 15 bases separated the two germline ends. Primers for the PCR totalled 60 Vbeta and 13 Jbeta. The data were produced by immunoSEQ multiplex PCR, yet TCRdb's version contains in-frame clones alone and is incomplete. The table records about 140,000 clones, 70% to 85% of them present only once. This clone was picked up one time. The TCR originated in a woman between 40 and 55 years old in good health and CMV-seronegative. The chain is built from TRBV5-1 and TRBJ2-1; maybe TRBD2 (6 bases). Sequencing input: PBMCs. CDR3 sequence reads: CASSLDWRANEQFF. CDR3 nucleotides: TGCGCCAGCAGCCTGGATTGGAGGGCGAATGAGCAGTTCTTC. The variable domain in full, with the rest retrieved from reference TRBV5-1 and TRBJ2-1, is KAGVTQTPRYLIKTRGQQVTLSCSPISGHRSVSWYQQTPGQGLQFLFEYFSETQRNKGNFPGRFSGRQFSNSRSEMNVSTLELGDSALYLCASSLDWRANEQFFGPGTRLTVL.